The rows below give T cell receptor beta chains drawn from one sample of a study of T cell responses to AZD1222 COVID-19 vaccine. Repertoires were generated with immunoSEQ multiplex PCR, while TCRdb's copy carries only in-frame clones and drops some. The data contain over 120,000 clones, around 92% of them singletons. Here the sequenced sample was peripheral blood, taken on day 0 of AZD1222 vaccination. Receptors originate from an adult in good health. The CDR3 runs from the conserved cysteine through the conserved F or W. A D gene is named only where the DNA matches it firmly. For some rows the clone size is stated as once, few or many, or as a class when expanded; others skip it.

d_call j_call v_call cdr3_length clone_size cdr3_aa cdr3_nt
TRBD1 TRBJ1-6 TRBV19 15 few CASSIMTGGNSPLHF TGTGCCAGTAGTATAATGACAGGGGGCAATTCACCCCTCCACTTT
. TRBJ1-2 TRBV6-5 14 . CASSLRRPNYGYTF TGTGCCAGCAGTCTAAGGCGTCCTAACTATGGCTACACCTTC
TRBD1 TRBJ2-2 TRBV5-1 16 . CASSSNGQGNTGELFF TGCGCCAGCAGCTCGAATGGACAGGGGAACACCGGGGAGCTGTTTTTT
TRBD1 TRBJ1-1 TRBV12-3/TRBV12-4 13 . CASSLQQGTEAFF TGTGCCAGCAGCCTACAACAGGGGACTGAAGCTTTCTTT
. TRBJ2-7 TRBV21-1 16 . CASSKGLGTGKHEQYF TGTGCCAGCAGCAAAGGGTTGGGGACAGGGAAACACGAGCAGTACTTC
TRBD1 TRBJ1-5 TRBV5-1 14 . CASSQGTGDQPQHF TGCGCCAGCAGCCAAGGGACAGGGGATCAGCCCCAGCATTTT
. TRBJ1-5 TRBV7-9 12 . CASSLFHQPQHF TGTGCCAGCAGCTTGTTTCATCAGCCCCAGCATTTT
TRBD2 TRBJ2-7 TRBV13 15 . CASSPMAGGSYEQYF TGTGCCAGCAGCCCCATGGCGGGGGGCTCCTACGAGCAGTACTTC
. TRBJ2-2 TRBV9 14 few CASSAQISTGELFF TGTGCCAGCAGCGCTCAAATCAGCACCGGGGAGCTGTTTTTT
. TRBJ1-5 TRBV5-1 14 . CASSLDGGNQPQHF TGCGCCAGCAGCTTGGACGGAGGGAATCAGCCCCAGCATTTT
. TRBJ1-5 TRBV30 16 . CAWSSGEGSNNQPQHF TGTGCCTGGAGTTCAGGGGAGGGGAGTAACAATCAGCCCCAGCATTTT
. TRBJ1-2 TRBV19 13 few CASSMGRDYGYTF TGTGCCAGTAGTATGGGCAGGGACTATGGCTACACCTTC
. TRBJ2-3 TRBV3-1/TRBV3-2 14 . CASSQELLPGTQYF TGTGCCAGCAGCCAAGAACTGCTGCCGGGAACGCAGTATTTT
. TRBJ2-5 TRBV7-9 11 . CASSYQETQYF TGTGCCAGCAGCTACCAAGAGACCCAGTACTTC
TRBD1 TRBJ2-1 TRBV5-1 17 . CASSLVPPGQGRNEQFF TGCGCCAGCAGCTTGGTCCCTCCGGGACAGGGTCGGAATGAGCAGTTCTTC
. TRBJ2-3 TRBV6-5 16 . CASSYSRTGPTDTQYF TGTGCCAGCAGTTACTCCCGTACGGGGCCCACAGATACGCAGTATTTT
TRBD1 TRBJ1-1 TRBV19 15 . CASSIGQGRYTEAFF TGTGCCAGTAGTATAGGACAGGGGAGGTACACTGAAGCTTTCTTT
. TRBJ1-6 TRBV27 15 . CASRTWGDGNSPLHF TGTGCCAGCAGGACTTGGGGGGATGGTAATTCACCCCTCCACTTT
TRBD1 TRBJ2-7 TRBV2 13 . CASRPTGRYEQYF TGTGCCAGCAGACCGACAGGGCGATACGAGCAGTACTTC
TRBD1 TRBJ1-1 TRBV10-3 17 . CAISESPGTGDTGEAFF TGTGCCATCAGTGAGTCGCCCGGGACAGGGGACACCGGGGAAGCTTTCTTT
. TRBJ1-2 TRBV5-4 14 . CASSRDFANYGYTF TGTGCCAGCAGCAGGGATTTCGCTAACTATGGCTACACCTTC
TRBD1 TRBJ1-2 TRBV28 12 . CASSSLGQVYTF TGTGCCAGCAGTTCCCTTGGACAGGTCTACACCTTC
. TRBJ1-6 TRBV9 12 once CASSAKWAPLHF TGTGCCAGCAGCGCGAAATGGGCACCCCTCCACTTT
. TRBJ2-7 TRBV6-6 19 . CASSRVAVTTLTFPYEQYF TGTGCCAGCAGTCGGGTCGCTGTCACTACCCTTACTTTTCCCTACGAGCAGTACTTC
. TRBJ1-1 TRBV19 15 . CASSIVGRLNTEAFF TGTGCCAGTAGTATCGTGGGCAGGTTGAACACTGAAGCTTTCTTT
TRBD1 TRBJ2-1 TRBV6-2/TRBV6-3 16 . CASSPPTGGYYNEQFF TGTGCCAGCAGTCCCCCGACAGGGGGCTACTACAATGAGCAGTTCTTC
TRBD2 TRBJ2-3 TRBV5-4 17 . CASSPKSGGVSTDTQYF TGTGCCAGCAGCCCCAAATCGGGGGGGGTTAGCACAGATACGCAGTATTTT
TRBD2 TRBJ2-7 TRBV11-3 14 once CASSISGGDYEQYF TGTGCCAGCAGCATCAGCGGGGGGGACTACGAGCAGTACTTC
TRBD1 TRBJ1-3 TRBV9 17 . CASSTETPGQVGNTIYF TGTGCCAGCAGCACCGAGACCCCGGGACAGGTGGGAAACACCATATATTTT
TRBD1 TRBJ2-7 TRBV7-8 13 . CASSLVGDRGQYF TGTGCCAGCAGCTTAGTCGGAGACAGGGGGCAGTACTTC
TRBD1 TRBJ2-1 TRBV5-1 14 . CASSEGTEYNEQFF TGCGCCAGCAGCGAAGGGACAGAGTACAATGAGCAGTTCTTC
TRBD2 TRBJ2-1 TRBV5-1 18 . CASSLVGIAGGSYNEQFF TGCGCCAGCAGCTTGGTGGGGATAGCGGGGGGTTCCTACAATGAGCAGTTCTTC
. TRBJ2-7 TRBV7-8 17 . CASSPRARWDSNYEQYF TGTGCCAGCAGCCCCCGGGCCCGGTGGGACTCCAACTACGAGCAGTACTTC
. TRBJ2-5 TRBV6-1 14 . CASSEGGIQETQYF TGTGCCAGCAGTGAAGGGGGTATACAAGAGACCCAGTACTTC
. TRBJ1-1 TRBV7-9 13 few CASSLDRNTEAFF TGTGCCAGCAGCTTAGACAGGAACACTGAAGCTTTCTTT
TRBD2 TRBJ2-7 TRBV9 15 . CASSVGAGVLYEQYF TGTGCCAGCAGCGTGGGAGCGGGGGTCCTCTACGAGCAGTACTTC
. TRBJ1-2 TRBV7-9 12 few CASSLDGYGYTF TGTGCCAGCAGCTTAGACGGATATGGCTACACCTTC
TRBD1 TRBJ2-4 TRBV27 17 . CASSPRTGNGAKNIQYF TGTGCCAGCAGTCCACGGACAGGGAACGGGGCCAAAAACATTCAGTACTTC
. TRBJ1-5 TRBV29-1 13 . CSVTDSGNQPQHF TGCAGCGTGACGGACAGCGGCAATCAGCCCCAGCATTTT
TRBD1 TRBJ2-3 TRBV7-6 16 once CASSFIGQGGTDTQYF TGTGCCAGCAGCTTTATTGGTCAGGGGGGCACAGATACGCAGTATTTT
. TRBJ1-5 TRBV6-5 15 . CASSRDSYSNQPQHF TGTGCCAGCAGTCGCGACAGCTATAGCAATCAGCCCCAGCATTTT